The 16 T cell receptor beta chains below all came from one sample that was sequenced in a study of blood T cells in healthy people across ages. A sample-barcoded 5' primer and a J-beta primer mix were used in a second PCR of roughly 6 to 11 cycles. MiXCR was run by TCRdb on the 5' RACE reads, yielding one entry per CDR3 protein. The table shows 980,000 or so distinct CDR3 sequences, with about 48% occurring only once. Material for sequencing was blood. Receptors were obtained from a man aged 25 to 40 in good health.

The sample holds a few counts of this clonotype. V and J are TRBV4-1 and TRBJ2-7; 8 bases are a match to TRBD2. V lost 5 bases, J lost 2 bases, and 11 bases stayed unmatched. Germline assignment: CDR1 MGHRA and CDR2 YSYEKL. This CDR3 region has 16 residues. The CDR3 DNA reads TGCGCCAGCAGCGTACGCCATTACGGGGGGGCCTACGAGCAGTACTTC. Translation: CASSVRHYGGAYEQYF.

Only a few counts were recorded for this clonotype. The V gene is TRBV4-2, the J gene TRBJ2-2; 12 positions match TRBD2. CDR1 and CDR2 from the germline V gene are LGHNA and YNFKEQ. Germline trimming cut 0 bases from V and 2 bases from J; bases unmatched to any gene: 10. The CDR3 has 20 amino acids. CDR3 in amino acids: CASSQDRLAGAMTNTGELFF. The DNA of the CDR3 is TGTGCCAGCAGCCAAGACCGACTAGCGGGGGCCATGACAAACACCGGGGAGCTGTTTTTT.

The chain is built from TRBV7-6 and TRBJ1-6; D not resolved. Per germline, CDR1 SGHVS and CDR2 FNYEAQ. The V and J ends lost 2 bases and 7 bases respectively, with 9 bases between them. The CDR3 consists of 14 residues. Here the CDR3 DNA reads TGTGCCAGCAGCTTAAGTCTCGGGAATTCACCCCTCCACTTT. Its translation is CASSLSLGNSPLHF.

CDR3 amino acids: CASSPQDSPLHF. In DNA, the CDR3 is TGTGCCAGCAGCCCACAGGATTCACCCCTCCACTTT. V is TRBV7-2 and J is TRBJ1-6; weak D call: TRBD1 (5 bases). Trimming stripped 5 bases from V and 8 bases from J, with 7 bases between. The germline CDR1 and CDR2 sequences are SGHTA and FQGNSA. The CDR3 sequence is 12 residues long. The whole variable domain, filled in from reference TRBV7-2 and TRBJ1-6, reads GAGVSQSPSNKVTEKGKDVELRCDPISGHTALYWYRQSLGQGLEFLIYFQGNSAPDKSGLPSDRFSAERTGGSVSTLTIQRTQQEDSAVYLCASSPQDSPLHFGNGTRLTVT.

V gene TRBV10-3 combines with J gene TRBJ1-1; possible D gene TRBD1, 5 bases. The CDR3 totals 13 residues. Per the germline V gene, CDR1 is ENHRY and CDR2 is SYGVKD. Here the CDR3 DNA reads TGTGCGTCCAGCGAAGTCGAGGGGCGCAGGGCTTTCTTT. Translation gives CASSEVEGRRAFF.

This clonotype was recorded a few times. This rearrangement joins TRBV4-2 to TRBJ1-3; TRBD1 aligns across 7 bases. The CDR3 has 16 residues. Looked up from germline, CDR1 is LGHNA and CDR2 is YNFKEQ. Unmatched junction bases numbered 7, after V lost 2 bases and J lost 3 bases. This CDR3 is CASSQSRDSDGNTIYF. The CDR3 DNA sequence: TGTGCCAGCAGCCAATCCCGGGACAGCGATGGAAACACCATATATTTT.

Of note for this clonotype: At one of its ends the junction is not consistent with the germline gene, which may arise from a read error. The chain joins TRBV4-2 to TRBJ2-1; tentatively, D is TRBD2 (5 bases). Germline-derived CDR1 and CDR2 are LGHNA and YNFKEQ. The CDR3 spans 14 residues. The CDR3 sequence is CASGQERASLEQFF. CDR3 DNA: TGTGCCAGCGGCCAAGAGAGGGCTAGCCTTGAGCAGTTCTTC.

This clonotype occurred a few times. This rearrangement joins TRBV7-6 to TRBJ2-1; 8 nucleotides agree with TRBD2. The CDR3 runs 15 residues. Losses at the gene ends were 3 bases for V and 4 bases for J; bases not matched to a gene: 5. The germline V gene has CDR1 SGHVS and CDR2 FNYEAQ. In DNA form, the CDR3 reads TGTGCCAGCAGCTTGGGCCAGCGGGGGTACAATGAGCAGTTCTTC. Amino acids: CASSLGQRGYNEQFF.

This chain links TRBV4-2 with TRBJ2-3; D possibly corresponds to TRBD2 (6 bases). Trimming removed 0 bases from V and 4 bases from J, with 23 bases in between. Germline V gene sequence: CDR1 LGHNA, CDR2 YNFKEQ. The CDR3 extends over 19 amino acids. CDR3 protein: CASSQDQGVSRGTPDTQYF. The CDR3 DNA is TGTGCCAGCAGCCAAGATCAGGGCGTCTCGCGGGGCACGCCAGATACGCAGTATTTT.

The genes are TRBV4-3 and TRBJ2-5; D gene unclear. This CDR3 contains 16 residues. V gave up 0 bases and J gave up 4 bases, with 15 bases separating them. Germline V gene sequence: CDR1 LGHNA, CDR2 YSLEER. The CDR3 DNA reads TGCGCCAGCAGCCAAGATCGATTCTTAGGGTCAGAGACCCAGTACTTC. As protein: CASSQDRFLGSETQYF.

Comments on this clonotype: The CDR3 carries no conserved terminal phenylalanine or tryptophan, so it likely arises from a read error. The gene calls are TRBV5-1 and TRBJ2-7; D may correspond to TRBD1 or TRBD2 (5 bases each). Trimming stripped 0 bases from V and 1 base from J, with 11 bases between. Germline CDR1 reads SGHRS; CDR2 reads YFSETQ. CDR3 length: 15 residues. CDR3 residues: CASSLVQGRSYEQYI. CDR3 in DNA: TGCGCCAGCAGCTTGGTTCAGGGACGATCCTACGAGCAGTACATC.

This clonotype has more than one count but fewer than ten. At one of its ends the junction is not consistent with the germline gene, which may arise from a read error. This sequence joins TRBV6-5 and TRBJ2-5, with 7 bases identical to TRBD1. The germline CDR1 and CDR2 sequences are MNHEY and SVGAGI. CDR3 length equals 14 residues. In DNA, the CDR3 is TGTGCCAGCAGTTACTCGGGACAGACAGAGACTCAGTACTTC. It is translated as CASSYSGQTETQYF.

This clonotype was seen a single time. One end of the junction varies from germline; a read error may be responsible. The rearrangement joins TRBV12-3 or TRBV12-4 to TRBJ2-3, with D possibly called TRBD1 or TRBD2 (6 bases each). The CDR3 runs 15 residues. The CDR3 DNA is TGTGTCAGCAGTTTACTGGGGGGCCAGTCAGATACGCAGTATTTT. Residues: CVSSLLGGQSDTQYF.

The chain combines TRBV3-1 with TRBJ1-2; tentatively, D is TRBD1 (6 bases). Trimming stripped 1 base from V and 7 bases from J, with 16 bases between. The CDR3 is 15 residues long. CDR1 and CDR2 from the germline V gene are LGHDT and YNNKEL (reference sequence). CDR3 sequence (DNA): TGTGCCAGCAGCCAAGTCGGGAACAGGGCCAGTGGCTACACCTTC. Its translation is CASSQVGNRASGYTF. The full variable domain, rest sourced from reference TRBV3-1 and TRBJ1-2, is DTAVSQTPKYLVTQMGNDKSIKCEQNLGHDTMYWYKQDSKKFLKIMFSYNNKELIINETVPNRFSPKSPDKAHLNLHINSLELGDSAVYFCASSQVGNRASGYTFGSGTRLTVV.

The chain couples TRBV12-3 or TRBV12-4 to TRBJ1-2; a weak D match, TRBD1 (6 bases). CDR3 length: 13 residues. V gave up 3 bases and J gave up 7 bases, with 12 bases separating them. In DNA form, the CDR3 reads TGTGCCAGCAGTTTTCAGGGGCTAACTGGCTACACCTTC. This codes for CASSFQGLTGYTF.

This clonotype appeared a few times. The chain has TRBV20-1 and TRBJ2-1; TRBD1 agrees at 9 bases. The CDR3 loop spans 14 amino acids. Germline CDR1 and CDR2: DFQATT and SNEGSKA (reference sequence). V lost 6 bases to trimming and J lost 4 bases; unmatched junction nucleotides: 7. CDR3 DNA sequence: TGCAGTGCCCATGGGGACAGGGTTTACAATGAGCAGTTCTTC. Its protein product is CSAHGDRVYNEQFF.